These 22 T cell receptor beta chains were all obtained from the same sample, sequenced in a study of STAT5B mutations in CD4+ large granular lymphocyte leukemia. TCRdb keeps only in-frame clones here, not all; method: immunoSEQ multiplex PCR. The repertoire includes nearly 35,000 clones, approximately 67% of them detected once, and roughly 2% sits in the top ten. Material for sequencing was CD4+ T cells from blood buffy coats. These receptors were collected from a human donor in good health.

This clone was observed a handful of times. The V call is TRBV19, the J call TRBJ1-4; tentatively, D is TRBD1 (5 bases). Germline V gene lookup returns CDR1 LNHDA and CDR2 SQIVND (reference sequence). The CDR3 runs 15 residues. V was trimmed by 6 bases and J by 1 base, leaving 12 bases between them. The CDR3 nucleotides are TGTGCCAGTAGCGATGCGGGACGAACTAATGAAAAACTGTTTTTT. It yields the protein CASSDAGRTNEKLFF. Full variable domain (remainder filled in from reference TRBV19 and TRBJ1-4): DGGITQSPKYLFRKEGQNVTLSCEQNLNHDAMYWYRQDPGQGLRLIYYSQIVNDFQKGDIAEGYSVSREKKESFPLTVTSAQKNPTAFYLCASSDAGRTNEKLFFGSGTQLSVL.

CDR3 bases: TGTGCCAGTAGTATAGTTGGGGGGCAGGGACGCTATGGCTACACCTTC. Encoded protein: CASSIVGGQGRYGYTF. The gene calls are TRBV19 and TRBJ1-2, with D perhaps matching TRBD1 (6 bases). CDR1 and CDR2 (germline): LNHDA, SQIVND (reference sequence). The V end was cut by 1 base, the J end by 4 bases, with 16 bases between. This CDR3 has 16 residues.

This clone appeared a few times. The chain carries TRBV4-3 and TRBJ1-5; 7 bases are shared with TRBD1. V was clipped by 2 bases and J by 6 bases; unmatched bases: 13. The CDR3 totals 17 residues. The germline CDR1 and CDR2 sequences are LGHNA and YSLEER. The CDR3 DNA reads as TGCGCCAGCAGCCAACTCCTCGAGGGGGCCCTTAGTCAGCCCCAGCATTTT. This translates into CASSQLLEGALSQPQHF.

This chain uses TRBV29-1 with TRBJ1-3; D call uncertain. Germline V gene data show CDR1 as SQVTM and CDR2 as ANQGSEA. V dropped 1 base and J dropped 3 bases, with 7 bases sitting between them. CDR3 length: 13 residues. For the CDR3, the DNA is TGCAGCGTTGAAGCCACGATTGGAAACACCATATATTTT. Encoded protein: CSVEATIGNTIYF.

The chain links TRBV13 to TRBJ2-1; 8 bases match TRBD2. This CDR3 has 14 residues. Losses at the gene ends were 1 base for V and 6 bases for J; bases not matched to a gene: 2. Germline V gives CDR1 PRHDT, CDR2 FYEKMQ (reference sequence). CDR3 sequence: CASSLVAGGNEQFF. CDR3 DNA sequence: TGTGCCAGCAGCTTAGTGGCGGGGGGCAATGAGCAGTTCTTC. Looking up the rest from reference TRBV13 and TRBJ2-1 gives the full variable domain: AAGVIQSPRHLIKEKRETATLKCYPIPRHDTVYWYQQGPGQDPQFLISFYEKMQSDKGSIPDRFSAQQFSDYHSELNMSSLELGDSALYFCASSLVAGGNEQFFGPGTRLTVL.

This clone appeared a few times. V usage is TRBV19 and J usage is TRBJ1-1; D is uncertain. Trimming left V 5 bases short and J 0 bases short, with 13 bases between. Germline CDR1 reads LNHDA; CDR2 reads SQIVND (reference sequence). The CDR3 totals 15 residues. The CDR3 loop is CASSLRGGLNTEAFF. The CDR3 DNA follows: TGTGCCAGTAGTCTCCGAGGAGGTTTGAACACTGAAGCTTTCTTT. Based on the CDR3 plus reference TRBV19 and TRBJ1-1, the full variable domain is DGGITQSPKYLFRKEGQNVTLSCEQNLNHDAMYWYRQDPGQGLRLIYYSQIVNDFQKGDIAEGYSVSREKKESFPLTVTSAQKNPTAFYLCASSLRGGLNTEAFFGQGTRLTVV.

The chain couples TRBV27 to TRBJ2-7; TRBD1 might be the D (6 bases). This CDR3 contains 14 residues. V lost 6 bases to trimming and J lost 0 bases, with 12 bases between them. In germline, CDR1 is MNHEY, CDR2 SMNVEV (reference sequence). CDR3 residues: CASRITGSSYEQYF. The CDR3 DNA sequence: TGTGCCAGCAGAATCACAGGGAGCTCCTACGAGCAGTACTTC.

This clone occurred a few times. The DNA for the CDR3 is TGTGCCAGCAGCGTCTTCTCCGGGACACAAGAGACCCAGTACTTC. It translates to CASSVFSGTQETQYF. This rearrangement joins TRBV9 to TRBJ2-5, with D perhaps matching TRBD1 (6 bases). CDR3 length: 15 amino acids. The V end lost 2 bases, the J end lost 2 bases, and 13 bases lay between the germline ends. The V gene's germline CDR1 is SGDLS and CDR2 YYNGEE. Together with reference TRBV9 and TRBJ2-5, the CDR3 gives the full variable domain: DSGVTQTPKHLITATGQRVTLRCSPRSGDLSVYWYQQSLDQGLQFLIQYYNGEERAKGNILERFSAQQFPDLHSELNLSSLELGDSALYFCASSVFSGTQETQYFGPGTRLLVL.

The rearrangement joins TRBV4-3 to TRBJ1-3; D may be TRBD1 (5 bases). Per germline, CDR1 LGHNA and CDR2 YSLEER. This CDR3 has 18 amino acids. V lost 8 bases and J 3 bases, leaving 26 bases between the germline ends. The CDR3 is CASSQVGPQGILGNTIYF. CDR3 nucleotide sequence: TGCGCCAGCTCACAAGTAGGGCCCCAGGGAATTCTTGGAAACACCATATATTTT.

This clone was counted only a few times. The chain is built from TRBV6-5 and TRBJ1-5; the D is unclear. Per germline, CDR1 MNHEY and CDR2 SVGAGI. This CDR3 is 13 amino acids long. Trimming took off 3 bases at V and 4 bases at J, with 7 bases between the two ends. The chain's CDR3 is CASSYSSNQPQHF. The DNA for the CDR3 is TGTGCCAGCAGTTATTCGTCGAATCAGCCCCAGCATTTT.

The rearrangement joins TRBV7-6 to TRBJ1-1; D uncertain. Germline values: CDR1 SGHVS, CDR2 FNYEAQ. This CDR3 is 13 amino acids long. The V end lost 4 bases, the J end lost 0 bases, and 6 bases lay between the germline ends. CDR3 sequence: CASSYGLNTEAFF. The DNA for the CDR3 is TGTGCCAGCAGCTACGGGTTGAACACTGAAGCTTTCTTT.

The V and J genes are TRBV27 and TRBJ2-5, with 7 nucleotides matching TRBD1. J was trimmed by 9 bases and V by 0 bases; bases with no gene match: 4. The CDR3 sequence is 13 residues long. CDR1 and CDR2 from the germline V gene are MNHEY and SMNVEV (reference sequence). The CDR3 protein is CASSLSQQGPQYF. CDR3 in DNA: TGTGCCAGCAGTTTATCCCAACAGGGGCCCCAGTACTTC.

The chain combines TRBV5-6 with TRBJ2-5; TRBD1 might be the D (5 bases). Germline lookup yields CDR1 SGHDT and CDR2 YYEEEE. This CDR3 has 13 amino acids. The V gene lost 4 bases and the J gene lost 7 bases, with 14 bases spanning the gap. The CDR3 sequence: CASSGKGPRTQYF. The CDR3 DNA is TGTGCCAGCAGCGGGAAGGGGCCGCGGACCCAGTACTTC.

This clone has more than one count but fewer than ten. This chain links TRBV6-5 with TRBJ2-7; D might be TRBD2 (6 bases). Germline V lookup: CDR1 MNHEY, CDR2 SVGAGI. Trimming pared 6 bases from V and 6 bases from J, leaving 18 bases between. This CDR3 contains 14 residues. The CDR3: CASSRGGTTGEQYF. CDR3 nucleotides: TGTGCCAGCAGCCGTGGCGGGACGACGGGCGAGCAGTACTTC.

V and J are TRBV2 and TRBJ2-7; 11 bases match TRBD2. J was trimmed by 7 bases and V by 4 bases; bases with no gene match: 6. The CDR3 spans 14 residues. Germline V CDR1 and CDR2: SNHLY, FYNNEI. The CDR3: CASSGAGTSGEQYF. The CDR3, as DNA: TGTGCCAGCAGTGGTGCCGGGACTAGCGGAGAGCAGTACTTC. Together with reference TRBV2 and TRBJ2-7, the CDR3 gives the full variable domain: EPEVTQTPSHQVTQMGQEVILRCVPISNHLYFYWYRQILGQKVEFLVSFYNNEISEKSEIFDDQFSVERPDGSNFTLKIRSTKLEDSAMYFCASSGAGTSGEQYFGPGTRLTVT.

This clone was seen more than once but under ten times. This chain links TRBV19 with TRBJ1-1; no definite D call. V dropped 0 bases and J dropped 1 base, with 6 bases sitting between them. Germline V gene data show CDR1 as LNHDA and CDR2 as SQIVND (reference sequence). This CDR3 spans 14 amino acids. In nucleotides, the CDR3 is TGTGCCAGTAGTATAGAATCGGGGAACACTGAAGCTTTCTTT. Protein product: CASSIESGNTEAFF.

The chain carries TRBV27 and TRBJ2-7, with 10 bases matching TRBD1. V shed 6 bases and J 5 bases; nucleotides not matched to a gene: 4. From germline, CDR1 is MNHEY and CDR2 SMNVEV (reference sequence). The CDR3 sequence is 13 residues long. The CDR3 loop reads CASRRTGGDEQYF. The DNA of the CDR3 is TGTGCCAGCAGACGGACAGGGGGTGACGAGCAGTACTTC.

This clone was picked up a small number of times. This chain joins TRBV7-6 and TRBJ1-1; tentatively, D is TRBD1 (6 bases). The germline V gene encodes CDR1 SGHVS and CDR2 FNYEAQ. The CDR3 covers 16 residues. V was pared by 5 bases and J by 4 bases, with 20 bases between. CDR3 sequence (DNA): TGTGCCAGCAGCGCCGGTGGAACAGGGTGGGGCACTGAAGCTTTCTTT. It encodes CASSAGGTGWGTEAFF.

This clone was seen a single time. The V gene is TRBV2, the J gene TRBJ2-7, with D unresolved. CDR1 and CDR2 from the germline V gene are SNHLY and FYNNEI. The CDR3 sequence is 14 residues long. The V and J ends lost 3 bases and 4 bases respectively, with 13 bases between them. Here the CDR3 DNA reads TGTGCCAGCAGTGACTTAACAGCCAAATACGAGCAGTACTTC. It specifies CASSDLTAKYEQYF.

This clone was counted a single time. This chain's CDR3 is CASSERTDSNQPQHF. CDR3 bases: TGCGCCAGCAGTGAGAGAACAGATAGCAATCAGCCCCAGCATTTT. This sequence joins TRBV10-2 and TRBJ1-5; D call uncertain. Germline assignment: CDR1 WSHSY and CDR2 SAAADI. Trimming took 2 bases from V and 0 from J, leaving 8 bases between them. The CDR3 runs to 15 residues.

The chain employs TRBV14 and TRBJ1-1, with D possibly being TRBD1 (6 bases). The CDR3 consists of 17 residues. Germline loops: CDR1 SGHDN, CDR2 FVKESK. V shed 1 base and J shed 4 bases, with 19 bases lying between them. The CDR3 DNA reads TGTGCCAGCAGCCAAGGGACAGCTTGGGGGGGGGTCACTGAAGCTTTCTTT. Protein: CASSQGTAWGGVTEAFF.

This sequence joins TRBV4-2 and TRBJ2-5, with TRBD1 matching 7 bases. TRBJ2-7 matches the DNA end more closely, so the J call is doubtful. The CDR3 is made up of 15 amino acids. CDR1 is LGHNA, CDR2 YNFKEQ, per germline. CDR3 residues: CASSQEQGSSYEQYF. CDR3 bases: TGTGCCAGCAGCCAAGAACAGGGGTCATCCTACGAGCAGTACTTC.